These T cell receptor beta chains were read from a single sample in a study of T cell changes during pregnancy in multiple sclerosis. Sequencing was performed with immunoSEQ multiplex PCR; in TCRdb, only in-frame clones are kept and a portion is missing. The sample comprises more than 50,000 clones, 94% of which are singletons, and about 2.6% rests with the top ten. Source: CD8+ T cells from peripheral blood mononuclear cells, taken after pregnancy. Receptors were obtained from a female donor with multiple sclerosis, enrolled in a pregnancy study. CDR3s leave out the opening cysteine and the closing phenylalanine or tryptophan. Fields, in order: V gene, CDR3 length, J gene, CDR3 protein.

TRBV30	12	TRBJ2-4	AWRQGTTKNIQY
TRBV9	11	TRBJ2-1	ASSESSYNEQF
TRBV4-1	13	TRBJ2-1	ASSQDDLAGSEQF
TRBV19	14	TRBJ2-7	ASSKAIGLTSYEQY
TRBV4-3	15	TRBJ2-2	ASSQAVAGVGSGELF
TRBV27	10	TRBJ2-1	ASSFSANEQF
TRBV19	10	TRBJ1-1	ASSTGFMDAF
TRBV19	11	TRBJ1-2	ASSLDGGYGYT
TRBV7-3	12	TRBJ2-5	ASSKNRGQETQY
TRBV5-1	12	TRBJ2-7	ASSNGQGIYEQY
TRBV30	16	TRBJ1-5	AWSPAAGSTYSNQPQH
TRBV18	13	TRBJ2-7	ASSPRGQGFYEQY
TRBV19	13	TRBJ1-2	ASSIDLGANYGYT
TRBV27	9	TRBJ2-7	ASMGRDEQY
TRBV6-1	13	TRBJ2-2	ASKWVAGDTGELF
TRBV23-1	15	TRBJ2-3	ASSQSGTGGETDTQY
TRBV4-3	15	TRBJ2-1	ASSQDWGLAGGEEQF
TRBV19	13	TRBJ1-5	ATIYRVGSNQPQH
TRBV30	10	TRBJ1-3	AWLAPGNTIY
TRBV7-9	13	TRBJ2-7	ASSPSGLGGDEQY
TRBV10-3	14	TRBJ2-7	AISEQFGQGSYEQY
TRBV27	15	TRBJ1-1	ASSLGAGRGLNTEAF
TRBV28	11	TRBJ2-7	ASSFSSGYEQY
TRBV5-1	15	TRBJ2-1	ASSSGQVGGRVNEQF
TRBV27	15	TRBJ2-3	ASSLEAGRGITDTQY
TRBV4-1	12	TRBJ2-1	ASSQGLADNEQF
TRBV7-9	12	TRBJ2-7	ASSSGQGDYEQY
TRBV5-6	12	TRBJ1-1	ASSLRGGGTEAF
TRBV27	12	TRBJ2-7	ASSLSGTGYEQY
TRBV9	13	TRBJ1-1	ASSADARGHTEAF
TRBV4-1	13	TRBJ1-4	ASSQTGGQTEKLF
TRBV27	12	TRBJ2-7	ASSSGTVAYEQY
TRBV6-1	12	TRBJ2-3	ASLRGSGMDTQY
TRBV7-9	11	TRBJ1-2	ASSLARRAGYT
TRBV27	13	TRBJ1-5	ASSYRGQGGYPQH
TRBV7-9	11	TRBJ1-2	ASSLMEAGGYT
TRBV29-1	6	TRBJ2-5	SAGRGY
TRBV5-1	13	TRBJ2-7	ASSPGTGATYEQY
TRBV7-3	12	TRBJ2-2	ASSLQGYTGELF
TRBV5-4	11	TRBJ2-7	ASSGAIPHEQY
TRBV27	12	TRBJ2-1	ASSPLGSYNEQF
TRBV7-8	13	TRBJ1-1	ASSLAGALNTEAF
TRBV7-9	12	TRBJ1-2	ASSLKIPIYGYT
TRBV7-9	12	TRBJ2-7	ASTLGAGAYEQY
TRBV7-6	14	TRBJ1-4	ASSLVRQARNEKLF
TRBV4-3	13	TRBJ1-1	ASSQASGGNTEAF